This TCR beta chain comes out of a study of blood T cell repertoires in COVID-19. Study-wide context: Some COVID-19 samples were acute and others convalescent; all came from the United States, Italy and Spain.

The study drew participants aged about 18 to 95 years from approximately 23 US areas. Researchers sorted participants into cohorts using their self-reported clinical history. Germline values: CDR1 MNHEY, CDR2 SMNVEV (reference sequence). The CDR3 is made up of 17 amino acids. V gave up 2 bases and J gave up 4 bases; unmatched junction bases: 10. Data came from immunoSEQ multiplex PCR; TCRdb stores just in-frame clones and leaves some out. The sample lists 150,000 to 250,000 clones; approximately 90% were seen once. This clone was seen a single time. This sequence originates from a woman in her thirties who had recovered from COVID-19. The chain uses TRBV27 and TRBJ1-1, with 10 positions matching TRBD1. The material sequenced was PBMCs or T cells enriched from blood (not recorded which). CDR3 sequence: CASSLRGTGVGSTEAFF. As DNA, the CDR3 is TGTGCCAGCAGTTTACGAGGGACAGGGGTCGGGTCCACTGAAGCTTTCTTT.